This paragraph covers one TCR beta chain sequence. This sample was included in a study of blood T cell repertoires in COVID-19. About the research overall: T cells, B-cell-depleted T cells, or PBMCs provided the cDNA or gDNA that served as material.

Clones were read by immunoSEQ multiplex PCR, and TCRdb kept only the in-frame ones, dropping some. The table shows fewer than 55,000 clones, with 81% occurring only once. The V segment lost 5 bases and the J segment 5 bases; nucleotides outside the gene matches: 9. CDR1 and CDR2 from the germline V gene are SGHTA and FQGTGA. The CDR3 totals 15 residues. Seattle patient enrollment occurred during active infection, with longitudinal follow-up thereafter. Sequencing input: peripheral blood. This clonotype was sampled from a woman older than 75 with COVID-19, enrolled during active disease. The V gene is TRBV7-3, the J gene TRBJ2-4; 7 nucleotides line up with TRBD1. CDR3 DNA sequence: TGTGCCAGCAGCCCCGGGCAGGGGGTGGAAAACATTCAGTACTTC. It encodes CASSPGQGVENIQYF.